The 26 T cell receptor beta chains given below trace back to one sample, sequenced in a study of blood T cell repertoires in COVID-19. TCRdb's table, derived via immunoSEQ multiplex PCR, lists solely in-frame clones and lacks some. The sample has 180,000 or so clones, approximately 82% seen once; the top ten hold 3.5% to 5%. The sample comprised PBMCs or T cells enriched from blood (not recorded which). The receptors derive from a woman aged 50 to 65 who had recovered from COVID-19.

Only one count was recorded for this clone. The genes are TRBV5-6 and TRBJ1-2; 8 nucleotides line up with TRBD1. The germline gives CDR1 SGHDT, CDR2 YYEEEE. Unmatched junction bases numbered 9, after V lost 2 bases and J lost 6 bases. There are 15 residues in the CDR3. The CDR3 sequence: CASSFNPGQGDGYTF. CDR3 bases: TGTGCCAGCAGCTTTAACCCCGGACAGGGTGATGGCTACACCTTC.

The chain couples TRBV5-8 to TRBJ1-1; D is unresolved. Germline V gene lookup returns CDR1 SGHTS and CDR2 YDEGEE. Trimming stripped 2 bases from V and 2 bases from J, with 4 bases between. The CDR3 is 12 residues long. The CDR3 coding sequence is TGTGCCAGCAGCTTTTTAAACACTGAAGCTTTCTTT. This codes for CASSFLNTEAFF. Complete variable domain (other parts from reference TRBV5-8 and TRBJ1-1): EAGVTQSPTHLIKTRGQQATLRCSPISGHTSVYWYQQALGLGLQFLLWYDEGEERNRGNFPPRFSGRQFPNYSSELNVNALELEDSALYLCASSFLNTEAFFGQGTRLTVV.

The rearrangement uses TRBV21-1 and TRBJ2-7; the table's D call, TRBD2, was not checked against the DNA. TRBV21-1 is a pseudogene segment. The CDR3 has 15 residues. CDR3 sequence (DNA): TGTGCCAGCAGCAAAGGGAGACGGCTCTCCTACGAGCAGTACGTC. The encoded protein is CASSKGRRLSYEQYV.

The CDR3 DNA reads as TGTGCCAGCAGTTTATTCTCCGACAGGGGGCTTTCGGGCACTGAAGCTTTCTTT. Translated, it gives CASSLFSDRGLSGTEAFF. This chain joins TRBV28 and TRBJ1-1, with 10 bases aligning to TRBD1. CDR1 and CDR2 from the germline V gene are MDHEN and SYDVKM. The trim removed 1 base at V and 4 bases at J, leaving 12 bases unmatched. This CDR3 contains 18 residues.

Of note for this clone: One end of the junction does not line up with germline, which may come from a read error. The rearrangement links TRBV19 to TRBJ1-1; TRBD1 matches 9 bases. From germline, CDR1 is LNHDA and CDR2 SQIVND (reference sequence). The CDR3 runs 11 residues. CDR3 loop: CGTGLNTEAFF. The CDR3 DNA reads as TGCGGGACAGGGCTTAACACTGAAGCTTTCTTT. Combining the CDR3 with reference TRBV19 and TRBJ1-1 gives the whole variable domain DGGITQSPKYLFRKEGQNVTLSCEQNLNHDAMYWYRQDPGQGLRLIYYSQIVNDFQKGDIAEGYSVSREKKESFPLTVTSAQKNPTAFYLCGTGLNTEAFFGQGTRLTVV.

The sample holds one count of this clone. J is TRBJ2-3 and V is TRBV15; 7 bases are a match to TRBD2. The V gene end was trimmed by 0 bases and the J gene end by 0 bases; junction bases not matched to a gene: 0. The CDR3 has 15 residues. CDR1 and CDR2 from the germline V gene are LNHNV and YYDKDF (reference sequence). For the CDR3, the DNA is TGTGCCACCAGCAGAGAGCGGGGGAGCACAGATACGCAGTATTTT. It codes for CATSRERGSTDTQYF.

The V call is TRBV6-2 or TRBV6-3, the J call TRBJ2-7, with a tentative D call TRBD1 (6 bases). This CDR3 contains 16 residues. Germline V lookup: CDR1 MNHEY, CDR2 SVGEGT. V was shortened by 4 bases and J by 1 base, with 17 bases between the two germline ends. The DNA of the CDR3 is TGTGCCAGCAGTTCAGGGGCCGGGACGCGGTCCTACGAGCAGTACGTC. The encoded protein is CASSSGAGTRSYEQYV.

The rearrangement uses TRBV20-1 and TRBJ2-1, with D perhaps matching TRBD1 (5 bases). The V gene lost 3 bases and the J gene lost 6 bases, with 15 bases spanning the gap. The CDR3 sequence is 14 residues long. From germline, CDR1 is DFQATT and CDR2 SNEGSKA (reference sequence). The CDR3, as DNA: TGCAGTGCTAGTTCAGGGAACCCCTTCAATGAGCAGTTCTTC. It specifies CSASSGNPFNEQFF.

This rearrangement joins TRBV6-5 to TRBJ2-7, with D perhaps matching TRBD2 (6 bases). Germline CDR1 and CDR2: MNHEY and SVGAGI. The CDR3 consists of 14 residues. The V end lost 11 bases, the J end lost 2 bases, and 19 bases lay between the germline ends. CDR3 DNA sequence: TGTGCCGCGGGTTCGGCGGGAACCCCCTACGAGCAGTACGTC. Amino acids: CAAGSAGTPYEQYV.

This chain joins TRBV19 and TRBJ2-2; maybe TRBD1 (6 bases). V lost 5 bases to trimming and J lost 2 bases, with 9 bases between them. CDR3 length: 14 amino acids. CDR1 LNHDA and CDR2 SQIVND come from the germline V gene (reference sequence). CDR3 in DNA: TGTGCCAGTAGTCTCAGGGGTAACACCGGGGAGCTGTTTTTT. This sequence encodes CASSLRGNTGELFF.

This chain connects TRBV14 to TRBJ1-2, with TRBD1 matching 9 bases. V was clipped by 3 bases and J by 8 bases; unmatched bases: 13. CDR3 length equals 16 residues. Germline CDR1 SGHDN, CDR2 FVKESK. The CDR3 sequence: CASSQGTGFSPLGYTF. CDR3 DNA sequence: TGTGCCAGCAGCCAGGGGACAGGGTTCTCCCCGCTCGGCTACACCTTC.

The CDR3 DNA is TGTGCCAGCAGCGAGCGGGGTAGCTCCTACAATGAGCAGTTCTTC. Translating gives CASSERGSSYNEQFF. The V and J genes are TRBV7-9 and TRBJ2-1; TRBD2 agrees at 7 bases. The germline V gene has CDR1 SEHNR and CDR2 FQNEAQ (reference sequence). The CDR3 has 15 residues. Trimming cost V 5 bases and J 0 bases; bases outside gene matches: 4.

The chain couples TRBV19 to TRBJ1-5; 8 bases map to TRBD1. Germline CDR1 reads LNHDA; CDR2 reads SQIVND (reference sequence). The J segment lost 4 bases and the V segment lost 4 bases, leaving 12 bases of the junction unmatched. The CDR3 spans 17 residues. In DNA, the CDR3 is TGTGCCAGTAGTACCCCCTCCGGACAGGGTAGGAATCAGCCCCAGCATTTT. Protein sequence: CASSTPSGQGRNQPQHF.

This clone was seen a few times. This rearrangement joins TRBV5-6 to TRBJ2-5; 7 bases are shared with TRBD2. J gave up 5 bases and V 4 bases, and 11 bases lay outside the gene matches. Germline CDR1 SGHDT, CDR2 YYEEEE. The CDR3 has 15 residues. CDR3 sequence: CASSVRNLGGETQYF. CDR3 DNA sequence: TGTGCCAGCAGCGTGCGGAACCTGGGAGGGGAGACCCAGTACTTC. Combining the CDR3 with reference TRBV5-6 and TRBJ2-5 gives the whole variable domain DAGVTQSPTHLIKTRGQQVTLRCSPKSGHDTVSWYQQALGQGPQFIFQYYEEEERQRGNFPDRFSGHQFPNYSSELNVNALLLGDSALYLCASSVRNLGGETQYFGPGTRLLVL.

The genes are TRBV7-9 and TRBJ1-4; 8 bases fit TRBD1. The CDR3 covers 15 residues. Germline lookup yields CDR1 SEHNR and CDR2 FQNEAQ (reference sequence). J was trimmed by 6 bases and V by 2 bases; bases with no gene match: 5. The CDR3 coding sequence is TGTGCCAGCAGCTTACCCGACAGGGGATATGAAAAACTGTTTTTT. It specifies CASSLPDRGYEKLFF.

This chain links TRBV5-6 with TRBJ1-5; 7 bases align to TRBD1. Looked up from germline, CDR1 is SGHDT and CDR2 is YYEEEE. The CDR3 sequence is 14 residues long. V lost 1 base to trimming and J lost 7 bases; unmatched junction nucleotides: 5. CDR3: CASSLKGGRQPQHF. In nucleotides, the CDR3 is TGTGCCAGCAGCTTGAAAGGGGGCCGCCAGCCCCAGCATTTT.

The chain uses TRBV28 and TRBJ1-5; a possible D gene is TRBD1 (6 bases). V was pared by 5 bases and J by 5 bases, with 19 bases between. CDR1 and CDR2 from the germline V gene are MDHEN and SYDVKM. The CDR3 has 16 residues. The CDR3 region is CASSRPRGARDQPQHF. The CDR3 region has the DNA TGTGCCAGCAGTCGCCCCCGGGGGGCGCGGGATCAGCCCCAGCATTTT.

This chain uses TRBV20-1 with TRBJ1-1; D is undetermined. CDR1 is DFQATT and CDR2 is SNEGSKA in the germline V gene (reference sequence). The V end was cut by 3 bases, the J end by 5 bases, with 28 bases between. The CDR3 runs 18 residues. For the CDR3, the DNA is TGCAGTGCTAGTTCACCTGGGGAGGGCGGCTTACGAGGTACTGAAGCTTTCTTT. This encodes CSASSPGEGGLRGTEAFF.

The V call is TRBV10-3, the J call TRBJ2-3, with TRBD2 matching over 8 bases. The CDR3 extends over 15 amino acids. From germline, CDR1 is ENHRY and CDR2 SYGVKD. The V segment lost 8 bases and the J segment 2 bases; nucleotides outside the gene matches: 9. CDR3 sequence (DNA): TGTGCCATCTCTATGGAGCGGGGGAACACAGATACGCAGTATTTT. It specifies CAISMERGNTDTQYF.

V usage is TRBV5-1 and J usage is TRBJ1-6, with 7 bases aligning to TRBD1. This CDR3 contains 14 residues. V dropped 5 bases and J dropped 6; count of bases not matched to a gene: 5. Germline CDR1 is SGHRS and CDR2 is YFSETQ. This chain's CDR3 is CASSHDRANSPLHF. The CDR3 nucleotides are TGCGCCAGCAGTCACGACAGGGCTAATTCACCCCTCCACTTT.

The V call is TRBV20-1, the J call TRBJ1-1; the D is unclear. The CDR3 has 14 amino acids. With 3 bases removed from V and 0 bases from J, the gap between germline ends came to 11 bases. Looked up from germline, CDR1 is DFQATT and CDR2 is SNEGSKA (reference sequence). DNA for the CDR3: TGCAGTGCTAGTGTACAGAAATTGAACACTGAAGCTTTCTTT. Amino acids: CSASVQKLNTEAFF.

The chain carries TRBV6-2 or TRBV6-3 and TRBJ2-7; weak D call: TRBD1 (6 bases). Germline CDR1 and CDR2: MNHEY and SVGEGT. Trimming cost V 4 bases and J 2 bases, with 12 bases left between them. This CDR3 region has 14 residues. The CDR3 reads CASSWGPLAYEQYV. The CDR3 DNA reads TGTGCCAGCAGTTGGGGGCCTTTGGCCTACGAGCAGTACGTC.

This rearrangement joins TRBV28 to TRBJ2-2; 9 bases line up with TRBD1. The V gene's germline CDR1 is MDHEN and CDR2 SYDVKM. V dropped 4 bases and J dropped 7; count of bases not matched to a gene: 7. This CDR3 region has 15 residues. The CDR3 reads CASSWGQGRIGELFF. DNA for the CDR3: TGTGCCAGCAGTTGGGGACAGGGTCGTATCGGGGAGCTGTTTTTT.

This clone was observed once. The rearrangement joins TRBV9 to TRBJ1-5, with TRBD1 identical over 7 bases. The length of the CDR3 is 15 residues. The germline V gene has CDR1 SGDLS and CDR2 YYNGEE. J gave up 7 bases and V 0 bases, and 7 bases lay outside the gene matches. In DNA, the CDR3 is TGTGCCAGCAGCGTAGAGGGGGCCCCGGGGCAGCCCCAGCATTTT. Translation gives CASSVEGAPGQPQHF.

The rearrangement uses TRBV30 and TRBJ2-5; 7 positions match TRBD2. The germline V gene encodes CDR1 GTSNPN and CDR2 SVGIG (reference sequence). The CDR3 extends over 14 amino acids. Trimming cost V 7 bases and J 2 bases; bases outside gene matches: 10. The CDR3 here is CASQRGGLQETQYF. As DNA, the CDR3 is TGTGCCTCCCAGCGGGGAGGGTTACAAGAGACCCAGTACTTC.

The rearrangement joins TRBV11-2 to TRBJ2-7; D is undetermined. Germline CDR1 SGHAT, CDR2 FQNNGV. V was shortened by 5 bases and J by 0 bases, with 5 bases between the two germline ends. CDR3 size: 12 residues. The CDR3 sequence is CASSASSYEQYV. The CDR3 DNA sequence: TGTGCCAGCAGCGCGAGCTCCTACGAGCAGTACGTC.